Listed below are T cell receptor beta chains from one sample, sequenced in a study of OX40 agonist ivuxolimab in advanced cancers. Assay used: immunoSEQ multiplex PCR; TCRdb lists only in-frame clones, some missing. The table records around 69,000 clones, around 88% of them present only once. The specimen comprised CD4+ or CD8+ T cells sorted from blood, sampled in a trial of the OX40 agonist ivuxolimab. The origin of the receptors is an adult with an advanced solid tumor such as melanoma, head and neck, liver or kidney cancer. Both conserved end residues are part of each CDR3. D genes are given only for firm matches. Size tells how often a clone was seen (once, few, many) or the class of an expanded clone, and some rows leave it out.

j_call: TRBJ1-3
clone_size: medium-sized
v_call: TRBV19
cdr3_length: 15
d_call: .
cdr3_nt: TGTGCCAGTAGTGCGGCAGCGTTCTCTGGAAACACCATATATTTT
cdr3_aa: CASSAAAFSGNTIYF

j_call: TRBJ2-1
clone_size: once
v_call: TRBV9
cdr3_length: 18
d_call: TRBD2
cdr3_nt: TGTGCCAGCAGCGTAGGTCCACGGACTAGCGGACCCCAAAGTGAGCAGTTCTTC
cdr3_aa: CASSVGPRTSGPQSEQFF

j_call: TRBJ2-5
clone_size: .
v_call: TRBV11-3
cdr3_length: 13
d_call: .
cdr3_nt: TGTGCCAGCAGCCGGACAGTTGAAGAGACCCAGTACTTC
cdr3_aa: CASSRTVEETQYF

j_call: TRBJ2-1
clone_size: .
v_call: TRBV2
cdr3_length: 16
d_call: TRBD2
cdr3_nt: TGTGCCAGCAGTAGCCTAGCGGGAACTTCCTACAATGAGCAGTTCTTC
cdr3_aa: CASSSLAGTSYNEQFF

j_call: TRBJ1-1
clone_size: .
v_call: TRBV11-3
cdr3_length: 14
d_call: TRBD1
cdr3_nt: TGTGCCAGCAGCTTAGGGACAGGGAGGACTGAAGCTTTCTTT
cdr3_aa: CASSLGTGRTEAFF

j_call: TRBJ1-4
clone_size: .
v_call: TRBV2
cdr3_length: 12
d_call: .
cdr3_nt: TGTGCCAGCAGTGTTGGACGCCAAAAACTGTTTTTT
cdr3_aa: CASSVGRQKLFF

j_call: TRBJ2-5
clone_size: .
v_call: TRBV10-3
cdr3_length: 14
d_call: .
cdr3_nt: TGTGCCATCAGTGTACGGCAGGGCGAAGAGACCCAGTACTTC
cdr3_aa: CAISVRQGEETQYF

j_call: TRBJ1-5
clone_size: .
v_call: TRBV27
cdr3_length: 15
d_call: TRBD1
cdr3_nt: TGTGCCAGCAGTTTACGACAGGGGGCGTTTCAGCCCCAGCATTTT
cdr3_aa: CASSLRQGAFQPQHF

j_call: TRBJ1-1
clone_size: .
v_call: TRBV11-2
cdr3_length: 15
d_call: .
cdr3_nt: TGTGCCAGCAGCTCCTACGCGGACAGGAACACTGAAGCTTTCTTT
cdr3_aa: CASSSYADRNTEAFF

j_call: TRBJ2-1
clone_size: .
v_call: TRBV7-9
cdr3_length: 11
d_call: TRBD2
cdr3_nt: TGTGCCGTACCGACTAGCGATGAGCAGTTCTTC
cdr3_aa: CAVPTSDEQFF

j_call: TRBJ2-2
clone_size: .
v_call: TRBV5-1
cdr3_length: 16
d_call: TRBD2
cdr3_nt: TGCGCCAGCAGCCCGCCGGGACTAGCGACCACCGGGGAGCTGTTTTTT
cdr3_aa: CASSPPGLATTGELFF

j_call: TRBJ1-1
clone_size: once
v_call: TRBV18
cdr3_length: 18
d_call: .
cdr3_nt: TGTGCCAGCTCACCAGGGGGAGACACAGGGCATCGGGACACTGAAGCTTTCTTT
cdr3_aa: CASSPGGDTGHRDTEAFF

j_call: TRBJ1-2
clone_size: .
v_call: TRBV7-8
cdr3_length: 14
d_call: .
cdr3_nt: TGTGCCAGCAGCTTTGATCCAAGGGGCTATGGCTACACCTTC
cdr3_aa: CASSFDPRGYGYTF

j_call: TRBJ2-5
clone_size: .
v_call: TRBV7-3
cdr3_length: 15
d_call: .
cdr3_nt: TGTGCCAGCAGCCTAAGAGGGGGATTTTTAGAGACCCAGTACTTC
cdr3_aa: CASSLRGGFLETQYF

j_call: TRBJ2-7
clone_size: .
v_call: TRBV6-1
cdr3_length: 14
d_call: TRBD1
cdr3_nt: TGTGCCAGCAGTGACTGGACAGGGGTCCACGAGCAGTACTTC
cdr3_aa: CASSDWTGVHEQYF

j_call: TRBJ1-6
clone_size: .
v_call: TRBV30
cdr3_length: 15
d_call: .
cdr3_nt: TGTGCCTGGAGTGTACGCGGGACATCTCTCTCACCCCTCCACTTT
cdr3_aa: CAWSVRGTSLSPLHF

j_call: TRBJ1-4
clone_size: .
v_call: TRBV11-2
cdr3_length: 12
d_call: .
cdr3_nt: TGTGCCAGCAGCCCTCCTAATGAAAAACTGTTTTTT
cdr3_aa: CASSPPNEKLFF

j_call: TRBJ1-2
clone_size: once
v_call: TRBV7-9
cdr3_length: 14
d_call: .
cdr3_nt: TGTGCCAGCAGCCCGGCGGGAGGGACGTATGGCTACACCTTC
cdr3_aa: CASSPAGGTYGYTF

j_call: TRBJ2-7
clone_size: .
v_call: TRBV5-1
cdr3_length: 13
d_call: .
cdr3_nt: TGCGCCAGCAGTATGACGGACTCCTACGAGCAGTACTTC
cdr3_aa: CASSMTDSYEQYF

j_call: TRBJ2-7
clone_size: .
v_call: TRBV25-1
cdr3_length: 15
d_call: TRBD2
cdr3_nt: TGTGCCAGCAGTGGCGCGGGGGACTTCTCCTACGAGCAGTACTTC
cdr3_aa: CASSGAGDFSYEQYF

j_call: TRBJ1-2
clone_size: .
v_call: TRBV6-8
cdr3_length: 12
d_call: TRBD1
cdr3_nt: TGTGCCCCTAGACAGGGGGCTGGGGGCTACACCTTC
cdr3_aa: CAPRQGAGGYTF

j_call: TRBJ1-2
clone_size: once
v_call: TRBV10-1
cdr3_length: 17
d_call: TRBD1
cdr3_nt: TGCGCCAGCAGTGAGTACGGGACAGGAGGGAGTAACTATGGCTACACCTTC
cdr3_aa: CASSEYGTGGSNYGYTF

j_call: TRBJ1-3
clone_size: once
v_call: TRBV9
cdr3_length: 13
d_call: .
cdr3_nt: TGTGCCAGCTCCCGGGGGGATGGAAACACCATATATTTT
cdr3_aa: CASSRGDGNTIYF

j_call: TRBJ2-1
clone_size: .
v_call: TRBV7-7
cdr3_length: 15
d_call: TRBD1
cdr3_nt: TGTGCTAGCAGCCCCCTCGGGACAGCCTACAATGAGCAGTTCTTC
cdr3_aa: CASSPLGTAYNEQFF

j_call: TRBJ2-1
clone_size: once
v_call: TRBV13
cdr3_length: 13
d_call: .
cdr3_nt: TGTGCCAGCAGCCCCGCATATTACAATGAGCAGTTCTTC
cdr3_aa: CASSPAYYNEQFF

j_call: TRBJ1-1
clone_size: .
v_call: TRBV18
cdr3_length: 13
d_call: .
cdr3_nt: TGTGCCAGCTCAAACGACGGGAACACTGAAGCTTTCTTT
cdr3_aa: CASSNDGNTEAFF

j_call: TRBJ2-1
clone_size: .
v_call: TRBV19
cdr3_length: 17
d_call: TRBD2
cdr3_nt: TGTGCCAGTAGTACTCGGGGGGGGCGGGAGAGCTACAATGAGCAGTTCTTC
cdr3_aa: CASSTRGGRESYNEQFF

j_call: TRBJ1-1
clone_size: .
v_call: TRBV5-1
cdr3_length: 14
d_call: .
cdr3_nt: TGCGCCAGCAGCCCGACGGCGGGGAACACTGAAGCTTTCTTT
cdr3_aa: CASSPTAGNTEAFF

j_call: TRBJ1-2
clone_size: .
v_call: TRBV18
cdr3_length: 13
d_call: .
cdr3_nt: TGTGCCAGCTCACCGACAGCCGAATATGGCTACACCTTC
cdr3_aa: CASSPTAEYGYTF

j_call: TRBJ1-2
clone_size: .
v_call: TRBV30
cdr3_length: 15
d_call: TRBD1
cdr3_nt: TGTGCCTGGACTAGGGGACAGGGGCTGGGCTATGGCTACACCTTC
cdr3_aa: CAWTRGQGLGYGYTF

j_call: TRBJ2-7
clone_size: .
v_call: TRBV5-4
cdr3_length: 15
d_call: TRBD1
cdr3_nt: TGTGCCAGCAGCGCCCGGGACAGGGGATCCTACGAGCAGTACTTC
cdr3_aa: CASSARDRGSYEQYF

j_call: TRBJ1-6
clone_size: .
v_call: TRBV28
cdr3_length: 16
d_call: .
cdr3_nt: TGTGCCAGCAGTTTATTCCGGACAGCGGGAAATTCACCCCTCCACTTT
cdr3_aa: CASSLFRTAGNSPLHF

j_call: TRBJ1-2
clone_size: .
v_call: TRBV15
cdr3_length: 15
d_call: .
cdr3_nt: TGTGCCACCAGCAGGGAGGCCGGGGCCGCCGGTGGCTACACCTTC
cdr3_aa: CATSREAGAAGGYTF